The 32 T cell receptor beta chains below were found in one sample sequenced in a study of siplizumab effects on memory and regulatory T cells. Using immunoSEQ multiplex PCR, the repertoire was profiled, and TCRdb retains in-frame clones only, with some absent. Of over 80,000 clones in the sample, around 94% were seen once. Specimen: non-Treg CD4+ T cells sorted from blood. All receptors come from a human donor in good health.

The chain is built from TRBV19 and TRBJ2-2, with 7 bases that match TRBD2. V trimming: 3 bases; J trimming: 5 bases; junction bases outside the gene matches: 6. The CDR3 covers 15 residues. The germline V gene has CDR1 LNHDA and CDR2 SQIVND (reference sequence). The CDR3 reads CASSIPGRKTGELFF. The CDR3 DNA reads TGTGCCAGTAGTATCCCCGGGAGGAAAACCGGGGAGCTGTTTTTT.

In this sample, this clone turned up once. This chain uses TRBV7-9 with TRBJ1-5; D is uncertain. Germline V gene data show CDR1 as SEHNR and CDR2 as FQNEAQ (reference sequence). This CDR3 spans 12 amino acids. With 3 bases removed from V and 5 bases from J, the gap between germline ends came to 5 bases. The CDR3 sequence is CASSFGDQPQHF. In DNA, the CDR3 is TGTGCCAGCAGCTTTGGGGATCAGCCCCAGCATTTT.

This chain links TRBV25-1 with TRBJ2-3; 8 nucleotides match TRBD1. V trimming: 1 base; J trimming: 3 bases; junction bases outside the gene matches: 6. Germline CDR1 reads MGHDK; CDR2 reads SYGVNS. The CDR3 has 16 amino acids. In DNA form, the CDR3 reads TGTGCCAGCAGTGAATGGGCAGGGGGCCTGACAGATACGCAGTATTTT. As protein: CASSEWAGGLTDTQYF.

The rearrangement joins TRBV28 to TRBJ2-5, with TRBD2 matching over 7 bases. V gave up 5 bases and J gave up 1 base; unmatched junction bases: 7. The CDR3 sequence is 15 residues long. Germline V gene lookup returns CDR1 MDHEN and CDR2 SYDVKM. CDR3 bases: TGTGCCAGCAGTCCCGGGACTACCCGCCAAGAGACCCAGTACTTC. Protein: CASSPGTTRQETQYF.

In its sample, this clone was seen once. This chain links TRBV7-3 with TRBJ2-2; 7 bases line up with TRBD2. There are 14 residues in the CDR3. V was pared by 8 bases and J by 7 bases, with 10 bases of the junction left unmatched. Germline CDR1 and CDR2: SGHTA and FQGTGA. The CDR3 is CASVGTTPLGELFF. Here the CDR3 DNA reads TGTGCCAGCGTGGGGACTACCCCTCTCGGGGAGCTGTTTTTT.

The chain carries TRBV28 and TRBJ2-1; the match to TRBD2 covers 10 bases. V lost 0 bases, J lost 8 bases, and 7 bases stayed unmatched. The CDR3 extends over 16 amino acids. CDR1 MDHEN and CDR2 SYDVKM come from the germline V gene. CDR3 residues: CASSLWTSGFSDEQFF. CDR3 bases: TGTGCCAGCAGTTTATGGACTAGCGGGTTTAGCGATGAGCAGTTCTTC.

This chain connects TRBV20-1 to TRBJ2-1; D is unclear. Germline loops: CDR1 DFQATT, CDR2 SNEGSKA (reference sequence). This CDR3 is 11 amino acids long. The V and J ends lost 6 bases and 7 bases respectively, with 10 bases between them. In DNA, the CDR3 is TGCAGTGCCAGCCGGGCGAATGAGCAGTTCTTC. Encoded protein: CSASRANEQFF.

The V gene is TRBV19, the J gene TRBJ1-1; D call uncertain. The germline V gene has CDR1 LNHDA and CDR2 SQIVND (reference sequence). Deletions cut 9 bases from V and 1 base from J, with 24 bases between. The CDR3 has 17 residues. CDR3: CASLREIYPRGNTEAFF. DNA of the CDR3: TGTGCCAGCCTGCGGGAGATCTACCCACGAGGGAACACTGAAGCTTTCTTT. The complete variable domain, with remaining parts taken from reference TRBV19 and TRBJ1-1, reads DGGITQSPKYLFRKEGQNVTLSCEQNLNHDAMYWYRQDPGQGLRLIYYSQIVNDFQKGDIAEGYSVSREKKESFPLTVTSAQKNPTAFYLCASLREIYPRGNTEAFFGQGTRLTVV.

The rearrangement joins TRBV6-1 to TRBJ2-2, with TRBD2 matching 10 bases. Germline lookup yields CDR1 MNHNS and CDR2 SASEGT. This CDR3 spans 15 amino acids. With V trimmed by 7 bases and J by 4 bases, 6 bases remained unmatched. The chain's CDR3 is CASNQREGLTGELFF. CDR3 in DNA: TGTGCCAGCAACCAGCGGGAGGGTCTCACCGGGGAGCTGTTTTTT.

J is TRBJ2-1 and V is TRBV5-5, with D uncertain. The germline CDR1 and CDR2 sequences are SGHKS and YYEKEE (reference sequence). V was clipped by 6 bases and J by 7 bases, with 20 bases between them. CDR3 length equals 15 residues. The CDR3 sequence: CASKSQKKLGNEQFF. The CDR3 DNA reads TGTGCCAGCAAAAGTCAAAAGAAGCTAGGAAATGAGCAGTTCTTC. Variable domain in full (rest from reference TRBV5-5 and TRBJ2-1): DAGVTQSPTHLIKTRGQQVTLRCSPISGHKSVSWYQQVLGQGPQFIFQYYEKEERGRGNFPDRFSARQFPNYSSELNVNALLLGDSALYLCASKSQKKLGNEQFFGPGTRLTVL.

This clone was seen only once. V gene TRBV6-1 combines with J gene TRBJ2-2; 7 bases line up with TRBD2. Germline V lookup: CDR1 MNHNS, CDR2 SASEGT. V lost 4 bases and J lost 1; bases outside the gene matches: 9. The CDR3 contains 17 residues. CDR3 DNA sequence: TGTGCCAGCAGTGGAGGGCTAGCGGAATTGAACACCGGGGAGCTGTTTTTT. It is translated as CASSGGLAELNTGELFF.

The chain has TRBV7-6 and TRBJ1-1, with 11 bases matching TRBD1. Germline trimming cut 8 bases from V and 0 bases from J; bases unmatched to any gene: 5. Germline V gives CDR1 SGHVS, CDR2 FNYEAQ. The CDR3 contains 15 residues. The CDR3 DNA reads as TGTGCCAGCTCACGGGACAGGGGGATGAACACTGAAGCTTTCTTT. This encodes CASSRDRGMNTEAFF.

The CDR3 coding sequence is TGCGCCAGCATGTCGGGGGGCGTCAATCAGCCCCAGCATTTT. Translated: CASMSGGVNQPQHF. The rearrangement links TRBV10-2 to TRBJ1-5, with a weak D call TRBD1 (6 bases). Germline V CDR1 and CDR2: WSHSY, SAAADI. V gave up 7 bases and J gave up 3 bases, with 13 bases separating them. This CDR3 spans 14 amino acids.

The chain uses TRBV25-1 and TRBJ2-7; the match to TRBD1 covers 7 bases. The CDR3 is made up of 15 amino acids. J was trimmed by 3 bases and V by 5 bases; bases with no gene match: 10. Germline values: CDR1 MGHDK, CDR2 SYGVNS. CDR3 region: CASSPRTGDIYEQYF. The DNA of the CDR3 is TGTGCCAGCAGTCCGAGGACAGGAGACATCTACGAGCAGTACTTC.

The V gene is TRBV5-1, the J gene TRBJ2-1, with D possibly TRBD2 on 5 matching bases. V was clipped by 2 bases and J by 0 bases, with 9 bases between them. The CDR3 is 15 amino acids. CDR1 and CDR2 (germline): SGHRS, YFSETQ. DNA for the CDR3: TGCGCCAGCAGCTTTGAGGGCCACTCCTACAATGAGCAGTTCTTC. Amino acid sequence: CASSFEGHSYNEQFF.

The rearrangement uses TRBV10-3 and TRBJ2-3; 10 nucleotides match TRBD2. CDR3 length equals 13 residues. Germline trimming cut 6 bases from V and 4 bases from J; bases unmatched to any gene: 1. Germline values: CDR1 ENHRY, CDR2 SYGVKD. The CDR3 DNA reads TGTGCCATCAGCGGACTAGCGGCAGATACGCAGTATTTT. This gives the protein CAISGLAADTQYF.

The chain joins TRBV6-6 to TRBJ1-4; D remains unclear. The CDR3 covers 13 residues. Germline CDR1 is MNHNY and CDR2 is SVGAGI (reference sequence). V was clipped by 2 bases and J by 5 bases, with 6 bases between them. The CDR3, as DNA: TGTGCCAGCAGTTACAGACCGAATGAAAAACTGTTTTTT. This translates into CASSYRPNEKLFF.

This chain joins TRBV6-4 and TRBJ2-2, with 8 nucleotides matching TRBD2. CDR3 length: 15 residues. Looked up from germline, CDR1 is MRHNA and CDR2 is SNTAGT. V shed 3 bases, J shed 6 bases, and the junction held 6 bases outside the gene matches. CDR3 coding DNA: TGTGCCAGCAGTGAGGCGGGAGGTGCGTCCGGGGAGCTGTTTTTT. Protein: CASSEAGGASGELFF.

The chain is built from TRBV14 and TRBJ2-2; 10 nucleotides align to TRBD2. The CDR3 has 17 residues. CDR1 and CDR2 (germline): SGHDN, FVKESK. Trimming at V came to 2 bases and at J to 6 bases, leaving 9 bases not matched to a gene. Here the CDR3 DNA reads TGTGCCAGCAGCCAAAATTGGGCTAGCGGGAGCCCCGGGGAGCTGTTTTTT. It encodes CASSQNWASGSPGELFF.

The chain has TRBV7-9 and TRBJ2-1; 10 positions agree with TRBD2. The CDR3 is 15 amino acids. CDR1 and CDR2 (germline): SEHNR, FQNEAQ (reference sequence). Germline trimming cut 5 bases from V and 4 bases from J; bases unmatched to any gene: 5. CDR3: CASSLTSGDYNEQFF. Written as DNA, the CDR3 is TGTGCCAGCAGCCTCACTAGCGGGGATTACAATGAGCAGTTCTTC.

The V gene is TRBV21-1, the J gene TRBJ2-1; the D call of TRBD2 is as the table states it, not checked on the DNA. TRBV21-1 is a listed pseudogene. CDR3 length: 16 amino acids. CDR3 nucleotide sequence: TGTGCCAGCAGCAAAGAAGGCGGGAGCCACCGTAATGAGCAGTTCTTC. Its protein is CASSKEGGSHRNEQFF.

The chain recombines TRBV7-7 with TRBJ2-5; no definite D call. The germline CDR1 and CDR2 sequences are SSHAT and FNYEAQ (reference sequence). The CDR3 has 16 amino acids. Between the trimmed V and J ends, which lost 2 bases and 2 bases, there was a span of 15 bases. The CDR3 region is CASSLTWTVTQETQYF. In DNA, the CDR3 is TGTGCCAGCAGCTTAACCTGGACCGTTACTCAAGAGACCCAGTACTTC.

This chain joins TRBV7-8 and TRBJ1-2, with a tentative D call TRBD1 (5 bases). The CDR3 contains 16 residues. V lost 1 base, J lost 2 bases, and 14 bases lay in between. Germline-derived CDR1 and CDR2 are SGHVS and FQNEAQ. The CDR3 DNA follows: TGTGCCAGCAGCTTAGACCCGGGGGTGGCAAACTATGGCTACACCTTC. It is translated as CASSLDPGVANYGYTF.

J is TRBJ2-5 and V is TRBV28; D remains ambiguous. The CDR3 has 14 residues. V was cut by 1 base and J by 4 bases, with 10 bases left in between. The V gene's germline CDR1 is MDHEN and CDR2 SYDVKM. The CDR3 loop is CASSLLGRGETQYF. In DNA form, the CDR3 reads TGTGCCAGCAGTTTATTAGGTCGCGGAGAGACCCAGTACTTC.

V and J are TRBV5-4 and TRBJ2-2; D not certain. The V gene's germline CDR1 is SGHNT and CDR2 YYREEE (reference sequence). With 4 bases removed from V and 5 bases from J, the gap between germline ends came to 18 bases. CDR3 length: 16 residues. CDR3 protein: CASSPDLWDATGELFF. CDR3 bases: TGTGCCAGCAGCCCTGATTTGTGGGATGCGACCGGGGAGCTGTTTTTT.

V gene TRBV30 combines with J gene TRBJ1-1; possibly TRBD1 for D (6 bases). The CDR3 length is 12 residues. Germline loops: CDR1 GTSNPN, CDR2 SVGIG (reference sequence). This CDR3 reads CAQGGLNTEAFF. In nucleotides, the CDR3 is TGTGCGCAAGGGGGTTTGAACACTGAAGCTTTCTTT.

In its sample, this clone was seen once. V is TRBV11-2 and J is TRBJ2-5; D gene unclear. Germline V gives CDR1 SGHAT, CDR2 FQNNGV. Trimming pared 1 base from V and 4 bases from J, leaving 16 bases between. The CDR3 has 16 amino acids. The CDR3 DNA sequence: TGTGCCAGCAGCTTAGCTACGATGTTGGGTCGAGAGACCCAGTACTTC. Translated, it gives CASSLATMLGRETQYF.

This clone has more than one count but fewer than ten. The chain combines TRBV9 with TRBJ1-4; 9 nucleotides match TRBD1. The germline CDR1 and CDR2 sequences are SGDLS and YYNGEE. V dropped 3 bases and J dropped 7; count of bases not matched to a gene: 10. This CDR3 region has 16 residues. As DNA, the CDR3 is TGTGCCAGCAGCGCGAATCCGGGACAGGGAACTGAAAAACTGTTTTTT. Translating gives CASSANPGQGTEKLFF.

This chain connects TRBV18 to TRBJ2-7; 7 nucleotides align to TRBD2. The trim removed 3 bases at V and 12 bases at J, leaving 14 bases unmatched. Germline V gene lookup returns CDR1 KGHSH and CDR2 LQKENI. The CDR3 is 14 amino acids. CDR3 nucleotide sequence: TGTGCCAGCTCACCTTCAATAGCGGGCAAAAGGGGGTACTTC. The encoded protein is CASSPSIAGKRGYF.

The chain has TRBV15 and TRBJ2-3; D gene uncertain. Trimming shortened V by 0 bases and J by 1 base, and 11 bases separated the two germline ends. Per germline, CDR1 LNHNV and CDR2 YYDKDF (reference sequence). The CDR3 covers 16 residues. The CDR3 here is CATSRDRWQGTDTQYF. The CDR3 DNA is TGTGCCACCAGCAGAGATCGGTGGCAAGGCACAGATACGCAGTATTTT.

The CDR3 DNA sequence: TGCGCCAGCAGCCTACTCTTCACAGAAAACTATGGCTACACCTTC. This gives the protein CASSLLFTENYGYTF. The rearrangement uses TRBV5-1 and TRBJ1-2; D remains ambiguous. Per the germline V gene, CDR1 is SGHRS and CDR2 is YFSETQ. Trimming shortened V by 4 bases and J by 2 bases, and 15 bases separated the two germline ends. The CDR3 contains 15 residues.

V and J are TRBV30 and TRBJ1-6; 8 nucleotides line up with TRBD1. The CDR3 runs 17 residues. The V gene end was trimmed by 0 bases and the J gene end by 8 bases; junction bases not matched to a gene: 12. In germline, CDR1 is GTSNPN, CDR2 SVGIG (reference sequence). This CDR3 reads CAWSVPLGRGQDSPLHF. The DNA for the CDR3 is TGTGCCTGGAGTGTACCCCTCGGCAGGGGGCAAGATTCACCCCTCCACTTT.